These 27 T cell receptor beta chains came from one sample sequenced in a study of human T cells and chemical hapten exposure. TCRdb redid the calling of the RACE reads with MiXCR, one entry per CDR3 protein. The profile covers more than 300,000 distinct CDR3 sequences, with around 5.5% appearing a single time and 2.5% to 3% taken by the ten largest. Time point in this sample: pre-sensitization, week 0. Documented treatment: therapeutic diphenylcyclopropenone sensitization with weekly scalp DPC. The material sequenced was whole blood, taken in connection with sensitization to the hapten diphenylcyclopropenone (DPC). The origin of the receptors is a woman aged 45-65 years with alopecia areata. Some clones in this sample may be carry-over from other donors' samples.

This clonotype was counted ten times or more. V gene TRBV7-2 combines with J gene TRBJ2-7; D may be TRBD2 (6 bases). Germline-derived CDR1 and CDR2 are SGHTA and FQGNSA. The CDR3 runs to 15 residues. V was trimmed by 5 bases and J by 7 bases, leaving 21 bases between them. The CDR3 DNA is TGTGCCAGCAGCACCCGCGGGGCGGCCGGTTTTGAGCAGTACTTC. Encoded protein: CASSTRGAAGFEQYF.

The V and J genes are TRBV15 and TRBJ1-2, with D perhaps matching TRBD1 (6 bases). The CDR3 is 14 residues long. The ends were cut back, 0 bases at V and 2 bases at J, with 7 bases in the middle. CDR1 LNHNV and CDR2 YYDKDF come from the germline V gene (reference sequence). The CDR3 DNA sequence: TGTGCCACCAGCAGAGACAGGGGCAACTATGGCTACACCTTC. Translation gives CATSRDRGNYGYTF.

This clonotype appeared many times. The chain has TRBV10-3 and TRBJ2-7; TRBD2 matches 7 bases. Per the germline V gene, CDR1 is ENHRY and CDR2 is SYGVKD. The CDR3 is made up of 13 amino acids. The V segment lost 11 bases and the J segment 4 bases; nucleotides outside the gene matches: 11. CDR3 amino acids: CASKTSAYYEQYF. CDR3 sequence (DNA): TGTGCCTCGAAAACTAGCGCATATTACGAGCAGTACTTC.

This clonotype was recorded a few times. CDR3 sequence reads: CASSFSLADPDTQYF. CDR3 DNA sequence: TGTGCCAGCAGCTTTTCACTAGCGGACCCAGATACGCAGTATTTT. The gene calls are TRBV11-2 and TRBJ2-3; 8 nucleotides agree with TRBD2. The CDR3 sequence is 15 residues long. V was pared by 3 bases and J by 4 bases, with 6 bases of the junction left unmatched. Germline assignment: CDR1 SGHAT and CDR2 FQNNGV.

This clonotype has only a few counts. This chain joins TRBV29-1 and TRBJ2-2; the D gene is possibly TRBD1 (5 bases). Trimming stripped 4 bases from V and 1 base from J, with 7 bases between. The germline gives CDR1 SQVTM, CDR2 ANQGSEA. CDR3 length: 13 residues. The CDR3 DNA sequence: TGCAGCGTTGGACAGAGGAACACCGGGGAGCTGTTTTTT. It translates to CSVGQRNTGELFF.

V and J are TRBV6-2 or TRBV6-3 and TRBJ1-5, with D maybe TRBD1 (5 bases). The V gene lost 7 bases and the J gene lost 6 bases, with 16 bases spanning the gap. The CDR3 has 14 amino acids. Germline CDR1 is MNHEY and CDR2 is SVGEGT. DNA for the CDR3: TGTGCCAGCACCCAGGGTAGTCGAAGTCAGCCCCAGCATTTT. Amino acids: CASTQGSRSQPQHF.

This clonotype was seen many times. The chain employs TRBV12-3 or TRBV12-4 and TRBJ2-2; TRBD2 is a possible D gene (5 bases). This CDR3 contains 19 residues. V was shortened by 6 bases and J by 0 bases, with 23 bases between the two germline ends. CDR3 sequence: CASSPGYEGMRTNTGELFF. DNA for the CDR3: TGTGCCAGCAGCCCGGGATACGAGGGAATGCGGACGAACACCGGGGAGCTGTTTTTT.

This clonotype was observed at least ten times. The chain employs TRBV11-3 and TRBJ1-1, with a possible D match to TRBD1 (6 bases). The CDR3 has 13 residues. The germline gives CDR1 SGHNT, CDR2 YENEEA. Trimming removed 1 base from V and 11 bases from J, with 14 bases in between. DNA of the CDR3: TGTGCCAGCAGCTTAGGACAGGCTGGGCGGGCTTTCTTT. Translated, it gives CASSLGQAGRAFF.

This clonotype has at least ten counts. This CDR3 reads CSVGADTQYF. CDR3 DNA: TGCAGCGTTGGAGCAGATACGCAGTATTTT. The genes are TRBV29-1 and TRBJ2-3, with D uncertain. This CDR3 is 10 amino acids long. V lost 4 bases and J lost 4, with 3 bases in between. Germline-derived CDR1 and CDR2 are SQVTM and ANQGSEA.

Ten or more counts support this clonotype. The chain carries TRBV7-8 and TRBJ2-1, with TRBD1 identical over 7 bases. V gave up 0 bases and J gave up 8 bases; unmatched junction bases: 7. CDR1 is SGHVS and CDR2 is FQNEAQ in the germline V gene. The CDR3 contains 15 residues. The CDR3: CASSLAGDRVHEQFF. CDR3 nucleotides: TGTGCCAGCAGCTTAGCGGGAGACAGGGTCCATGAGCAGTTCTTC.

This clonotype was counted at least ten times. V is TRBV4-1 and J is TRBJ1-2; TRBD1 might be the D (6 bases). The germline V and J ends were trimmed by 0 bases and 6 bases, with 14 bases remaining between them. This CDR3 is 15 amino acids long. Germline CDR1 is MGHRA and CDR2 is YSYEKL. DNA for the CDR3: TGCGCCAGCAGCCAAGAAGGCAGGGGAAGGAATGGCTACACCTTC. Its protein is CASSQEGRGRNGYTF.

The genes are TRBV29-1 and TRBJ1-5, with TRBD1 as a possible D gene (5 bases). The CDR3 is made up of 14 amino acids. V lost 7 bases and J lost 0, with 13 bases in between. Germline CDR1 is SQVTM and CDR2 is ANQGSEA. CDR3 sequence reads: CSAGGGNSNQPQHF. The DNA for the CDR3 is TGCAGCGCTGGGGGGGGAAATAGCAATCAGCCCCAGCATTTT.

At least ten counts were recorded for this clonotype. V usage is TRBV7-3 and J usage is TRBJ2-1, with 9 bases identical to TRBD1. This CDR3 has 14 residues. The germline CDR1 and CDR2 sequences are SGHTA and FQGTGA. Germline trimming cut 1 base from V and 8 bases from J; bases unmatched to any gene: 3. In DNA form, the CDR3 reads TGTGCCAGCAGCTTAAACAGGGGGCCCGATGAGCAGTTCTTC. Its translation: CASSLNRGPDEQFF.

This chain links TRBV6-5 with TRBJ1-5, with 7 bases matching TRBD1. The CDR3 totals 17 residues. CDR1 MNHEY and CDR2 SVGAGI come from the germline V gene. V shed 2 bases and J 2 bases; nucleotides not matched to a gene: 9. In DNA, the CDR3 is TGTGCCAGCAGTTACATACAGGGGATTGAGGGCAATCAGCCCCAGCATTTT. It yields the protein CASSYIQGIEGNQPQHF.

This clonotype showed up just a few times. The chain uses TRBV24-1 and TRBJ2-3; 7 nucleotides align to TRBD1. Germline V gives CDR1 KGHDR, CDR2 SFDVKD. V trimming: 4 bases; J trimming: 2 bases; junction bases outside the gene matches: 8. This CDR3 region has 16 residues. The CDR3 protein is CATSDRGQPATDTQYF. CDR3 DNA sequence: TGTGCCACCAGTGACAGGGGACAGCCCGCCACAGATACGCAGTATTTT.

This clonotype was counted between two and nine times. The chain joins TRBV4-1 to TRBJ1-1; 9 nucleotides align to TRBD1. The CDR3 runs to 14 residues. The V and J ends lost 6 bases and 1 base, in that order; junction bases with no gene match: 3. CDR1 is MGHRA, CDR2 YSYEKL, per germline. The CDR3 DNA follows: TGCGCCAGCAGAGACAGGGGGGGGAACACTGAAGCTTTCTTT. Amino acids: CASRDRGGNTEAFF.

V and J are TRBV5-1 and TRBJ2-5; maybe TRBD2 (6 bases). Trimming stripped 0 bases from V and 5 bases from J, with 14 bases between. Germline CDR1 reads SGHRS; CDR2 reads YFSETQ. CDR3 size: 15 residues. The DNA of the CDR3 is TGCGCCAGCAGCTTGGCCAGCGGGCTGAGTGAGACCCAGTACTTC. Translated, it gives CASSLASGLSETQYF. The full variable domain, with the rest looked up from reference TRBV5-1 and TRBJ2-5, is KAGVTQTPRYLIKTRGQQVTLSCSPISGHRSVSWYQQTPGQGLQFLFEYFSETQRNKGNFPGRFSGRQFSNSRSEMNVSTLELGDSALYLCASSLASGLSETQYFGPGTRLLVL.

For this clonotype: Germline is not matched at one junction end, which may reflect a read error. The chain employs TRBV20-1 and TRBJ2-3; 9 bases line up with TRBD2. In germline, CDR1 is DFQATT, CDR2 SNEGSKA (reference sequence). This CDR3 has 10 residues. This CDR3 reads CSAPLAGSHF. The CDR3 DNA sequence: TGCAGTGCCCCGCTAGCGGGATCACATTTT.

The CDR3 DNA reads as TGCAGCGTTGCCAGGGTCGGGTCTGGAAACACCATATATTTT. Translated, it gives CSVARVGSGNTIYF. The chain links TRBV29-1 to TRBJ1-3; a possible D gene is TRBD1 (5 bases). In germline, CDR1 is SQVTM, CDR2 ANQGSEA. There are 14 residues in the CDR3. The germline V and J ends were trimmed by 4 bases and 1 base, with 11 bases remaining between them.

This clonotype was counted ten times or more. The J gene is TRBJ2-5, the V gene TRBV29-1, with TRBD2 identical over 9 bases. Germline assignment: CDR1 SQVTM and CDR2 ANQGSEA. The V and J ends lost 5 bases and 5 bases, in that order; junction bases with no gene match: 6. This CDR3 comprises 13 residues. The CDR3 sequence is CSVRAGGGETQYF. CDR3 sequence (DNA): TGCAGCGTTAGAGCGGGGGGAGGGGAGACCCAGTACTTC.

The chain couples TRBV24-1 to TRBJ2-3, with 9 nucleotides matching TRBD2. This CDR3 is built from 15 residues. Germline lookup yields CDR1 KGHDR and CDR2 SFDVKD. After removal of 4 bases from V and 1 base from J, the junction contained 2 bases not matched to a gene. CDR3 nucleotide sequence: TGTGCCACCAGTGACCCTAGCGGGGGCACAGATACGCAGTATTTT. This encodes CATSDPSGGTDTQYF.

In its sample, this clonotype was seen many times. The chain recombines TRBV20-1 with TRBJ2-5, with TRBD2 matching over 13 bases. In germline, CDR1 is DFQATT, CDR2 SNEGSKA (reference sequence). The CDR3 covers 14 residues. V lost 3 bases, J lost 3 bases, and 1 base stayed unmatched. CDR3 in DNA: TGCAGTGCTAGCGGGACTAGCGGGAAAGAGACCCAGTACTTC. This gives the protein CSASGTSGKETQYF.

This clonotype was seen ten or more times. CDR3 in amino acids: CASSEAQGTGEGYTF. The DNA of the CDR3 is TGTGCCAGCAGTGAAGCGCAGGGGACAGGGGAAGGCTACACCTTC. The chain recombines TRBV2 with TRBJ1-2, with 10 bases fitting TRBD1. This CDR3 is 15 amino acids long. After removal of 0 bases from V and 8 bases from J, the junction contained 6 bases not matched to a gene. From germline, CDR1 is SNHLY and CDR2 FYNNEI.

The sample holds many counts of this clonotype. The V and J genes are TRBV5-1 and TRBJ2-1; D might be TRBD2 (5 bases). Trimming shortened V by 9 bases and J by 2 bases, and 18 bases separated the two germline ends. Per the germline V gene, CDR1 is SGHRS and CDR2 is YFSETQ. The length of the CDR3 is 15 residues. CDR3 amino acids: CATTPPGSTYNEQFF. The DNA for the CDR3 is TGCGCCACCACGCCCCCGGGAAGTACCTACAATGAGCAGTTCTTC.

Many counts were recorded for this clonotype. This rearrangement joins TRBV6-5 to TRBJ2-1; 8 bases line up with TRBD2. Per the germline V gene, CDR1 is MNHEY and CDR2 is SVGAGI. The V and J ends lost 4 bases and 2 bases, in that order; junction bases with no gene match: 4. There are 15 residues in the CDR3. CDR3 sequence reads: CASSSRTSTYNEQFF. The CDR3 DNA sequence: TGTGCCAGCAGTTCCCGGACTAGCACCTACAATGAGCAGTTCTTC.

This rearrangement joins TRBV20-1 to TRBJ1-2; D unclear. V was shortened by 3 bases and J by 9 bases, with 11 bases between the two germline ends. Germline V lookup: CDR1 DFQATT, CDR2 SNEGSKA (reference sequence). This CDR3 contains 11 residues. The CDR3, as DNA: TGCAGTGCTAGCTCGAAAGGAAGCTACACCTTC. This encodes CSASSKGSYTF.

In DNA, the CDR3 is TGTGCCAGCAGTCCGCTGGCAGGGCGGGGATCTGGAAACACCATATATTTT. Protein product: CASSPLAGRGSGNTIYF. This sequence joins TRBV27 and TRBJ1-3; D possibly corresponds to TRBD1 (5 bases). Trimming removed 5 bases at V and 1 base at J, with 18 bases between. The CDR3 runs 17 residues. Germline loops: CDR1 MNHEY, CDR2 SMNVEV (reference sequence).